This entry features one T cell receptor beta chain sequence. Its antigen is not identified. The CDR3 is 15 amino acids. J lost 3 bases, V lost 5 bases, and 6 bases had no gene match. Germline V gene sequence: CDR1 SGHTA, CDR2 FQGTGA. These data originate in a study of Ad26.COV2.S vaccination and SARS-CoV-2 variants. Across the whole study: The Ad26.COV2.S arm of the COV1001 trial was where the donor was placed. Findings and caveats of the study: Vaccine and placebo recipients had similar non-spike TCR breadth. Breadth, reportedly substantial, characterized the spike-specific CD8+ and CD4+ T cell responses after vaccination.

TCRdb keeps only in-frame clones here, not all; method: immunoSEQ multiplex PCR. The data contain approximately 300,000 clones, about 82% of them seen just once; the ten biggest clones take up 2% to 2.5%. Treatment given: about 20 received Ad26.COV2.S at low or high dose, single or two shots; a few received placebo; per-sample allocation not given. Sampling was done on day 63 after the first vaccine or placebo injection. The chain combines TRBV7-3 with TRBJ2-1; 8 nucleotides match TRBD2. The clonotype comes from a person aged 18-60 years who received the Ad26.COV2.S COVID-19 vaccine or a placebo. The material was peripheral blood, obtained in a trial of Ad26.COV2.S vaccine versus placebo. In DNA, the CDR3 is TGTGCCAGCAGCGCGACCGGGACTAGCTACAATGAGCAGTTCTTC. Its protein product is CASSATGTSYNEQFF. The entire variable domain, with the rest obtained from reference TRBV7-3 and TRBJ2-1, is as follows: GAGVSQTPSNKVTEKGKYVELRCDPISGHTALYWYRQSLGQGPEFLIYFQGTGAADDSGLPNDRFFAVRPEGSVSTLKIQRTERGDSAVYLCASSATGTSYNEQFFGPGTRLTVL.